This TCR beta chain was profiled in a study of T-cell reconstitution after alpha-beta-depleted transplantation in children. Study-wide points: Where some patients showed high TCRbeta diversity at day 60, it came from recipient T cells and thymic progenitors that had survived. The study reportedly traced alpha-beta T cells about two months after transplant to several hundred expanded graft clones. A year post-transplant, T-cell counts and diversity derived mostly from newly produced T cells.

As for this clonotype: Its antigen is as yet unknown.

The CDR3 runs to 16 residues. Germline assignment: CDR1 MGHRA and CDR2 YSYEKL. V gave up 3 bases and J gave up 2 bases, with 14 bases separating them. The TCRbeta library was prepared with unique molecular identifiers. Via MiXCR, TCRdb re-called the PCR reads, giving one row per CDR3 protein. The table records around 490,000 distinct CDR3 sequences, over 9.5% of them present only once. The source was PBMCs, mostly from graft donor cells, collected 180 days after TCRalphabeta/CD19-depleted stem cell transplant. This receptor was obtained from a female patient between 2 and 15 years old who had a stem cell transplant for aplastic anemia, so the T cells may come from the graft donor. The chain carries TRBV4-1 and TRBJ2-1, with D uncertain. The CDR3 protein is CASSQAASRAYNEQFF. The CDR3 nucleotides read TGCGCCAGCAGCCAGGCCGCAAGTAGGGCCTACAATGAGCAGTTCTTC.